This entry lists 11 T cell receptor beta chains sequenced from one sample in a study of HIV-infected patients and healthy controls. Whole blood was used without fractionation, so all unsorted peripheral T cells were included. Reverse transcription used about 510 ng RNA and constant-region primers for alpha and beta. Separate chain-specific third strand synthesis with multiplexing indices produced the alpha and beta libraries. TCRdb ran MiXCR on the 5' RACE reads and lists one entry per CDR3 protein. The sample has fewer than 9,500 distinct CDR3 sequences, 9.3% seen once; the top ten hold about a sixth. The specimen comprised blood, sampled before antiretroviral therapy. The receptors stem from an adult with HIV infection.

This clonotype is labeled medium-sized. The CDR3 DNA sequence: TGTGCCAGCCACAGGGTTGGAGAGACCCAGTACTTC. Protein: CASHRVGETQYF. The rearrangement links TRBV7-9 to TRBJ2-5, with TRBD1 as a possible D gene (6 bases). The CDR3 loop spans 12 amino acids. Trimming removed 8 bases at V and 4 bases at J, with 11 bases between. Germline V lookup: CDR1 SEHNR, CDR2 FQNEAQ (reference sequence).

This clonotype was picked up many times. The rearrangement uses TRBV5-1 and TRBJ2-3; TRBD1 matches at 8 bases. The length of the CDR3 is 14 residues. Germline-derived CDR1 and CDR2 are SGHRS and YFSETQ. V was pared by 2 bases and J by 7 bases, with 6 bases of the junction left unmatched. The CDR3 sequence: CASSLYRGENTQYF. In DNA form, the CDR3 reads TGCGCCAGCAGCTTATACAGGGGGGAGAATACGCAGTATTTT. The complete variable domain, with remaining parts taken from reference TRBV5-1 and TRBJ2-3, reads KAGVTQTPRYLIKTRGQQVTLSCSPISGHRSVSWYQQTPGQGLQFLFEYFSETQRNKGNFPGRFSGRQFSNSRSEMNVSTLELGDSALYLCASSLYRGENTQYFGPGTRLTVL.

This clonotype was seen many times. CDR3 residues: CASRLAGVRYNEQFF. In DNA, the CDR3 is TGTGCCAGTAGGCTAGCGGGAGTTAGGTACAATGAGCAGTTCTTC. The chain couples TRBV19 to TRBJ2-1; the match to TRBD2 covers 10 bases. With 6 bases clipped from V and 4 bases from J, the junction kept 6 bases outside the gene matches. Germline-derived CDR1 and CDR2 are LNHDA and SQIVND (reference sequence). The CDR3 length is 15 residues.

This clonotype is classed as medium-sized. The J gene is TRBJ2-1, the V gene TRBV9; 12 positions match TRBD2. The germline V gene encodes CDR1 SGDLS and CDR2 YYNGEE. V dropped 0 bases and J dropped 7; count of bases not matched to a gene: 5. The CDR3 covers 16 residues. The chain's CDR3 is CASSVGTSGRSNEQFF. The DNA of the CDR3 is TGTGCCAGCAGCGTAGGAACTAGCGGGAGGTCAAATGAGCAGTTCTTC.

This clonotype was seen many times. This chain uses TRBV7-3 with TRBJ2-3; TRBD1 matches 7 bases. Germline loops: CDR1 SGHTA, CDR2 FQGTGA. The CDR3 length is 14 residues. J lost 7 bases, V lost 0 bases, and 4 bases had no gene match. The CDR3, as DNA: TGTGCCAGCAGCTTAACGCAGACAGGGAATACGCAGTATTTT. Translated: CASSLTQTGNTQYF.

This clonotype has only a few counts. The chain combines TRBV3-1 with TRBJ2-3; 8 nucleotides line up with TRBD2. This CDR3 comprises 13 residues. V dropped 4 bases and J dropped 6; count of bases not matched to a gene: 3. Germline CDR1 is LGHDT and CDR2 is YNNKEL (reference sequence). The CDR3 reads CASSRGLADTQYF. CDR3 coding DNA: TGTGCCAGCAGCCGCGGACTAGCCGATACGCAGTATTTT.

This clonotype was observed many times. V and J are TRBV10-3 and TRBJ2-7; 13 bases align to TRBD2. Germline lookup yields CDR1 ENHRY and CDR2 SYGVKD. The trim removed 3 bases at V and 4 bases at J, leaving 3 bases unmatched. This CDR3 is 15 amino acids long. CDR3 amino acids: CAISEGLAGEYEQYF. In DNA form, the CDR3 reads TGTGCCATCAGTGAAGGACTAGCGGGAGAGTACGAGCAGTACTTC.

This clonotype is medium-sized in the sample. This chain connects TRBV30 to TRBJ2-1; 7 positions match TRBD2. The CDR3 runs 13 residues. Looked up from germline, CDR1 is GTSNPN and CDR2 is SVGIG (reference sequence). V dropped 2 bases and J dropped 5; count of bases not matched to a gene: 3. DNA of the CDR3: TGTGCCTGGAGTATGAGCGGGGACAATGAGCAGTTCTTC. This codes for CAWSMSGDNEQFF.

The table lists this clonotype with many counts. V gene TRBV27 combines with J gene TRBJ1-5; D not certain. The CDR3 length is 14 residues. Germline V gene sequence: CDR1 MNHEY, CDR2 SMNVEV (reference sequence). Trimming took 2 bases from V and 6 from J, leaving 11 bases between them. CDR3 sequence reads: CASSLRATGQPQHF. Written as DNA, the CDR3 is TGTGCCAGCAGTTTAAGGGCCACCGGTCAGCCCCAGCATTTT.

This clonotype has ten or more counts. V and J are TRBV21-1 and TRBJ2-2. TRBV21-1 represents a pseudogene. This CDR3 contains 15 residues. The CDR3 sequence: CASSKGDIETGELFF. CDR3 DNA sequence: TGTGCCAGCAGCAAAGGGGATATAGAAACCGGGGAGCTGTTTTTT.

This clonotype qualifies as medium-sized. The CDR3 loop is CASSRTRSGWDEKLFF. In DNA form, the CDR3 reads TGTGCCAGCAGCCGCACCCGTTCGGGGTGGGATGAAAAACTGTTTTTT. The chain uses TRBV7-9 and TRBJ1-4, with D uncertain. CDR3 length: 16 residues. Trimming pared 5 bases from V and 6 bases from J, leaving 19 bases between. Germline CDR1 reads SEHNR; CDR2 reads FQNEAQ (reference sequence).